One and the same sample provided the 25 T cell receptor beta chains below, sequenced in a study of blood T cell repertoires in COVID-19. Produced via immunoSEQ multiplex PCR; TCRdb's table is partial and in-frame only. This table holds under 250,000 clones, roughly 85% found once. The sequenced material came from peripheral blood. The receptor source for this set is a woman in her sixties or seventies with COVID-19, enrolled during active disease.

This clone was seen only a few times. The chain has TRBV6-2 or TRBV6-3 and TRBJ1-1; weak D call: TRBD1 (6 bases). V lost 6 bases to trimming and J lost 3 bases, with 11 bases between them. From germline, CDR1 is MNHEY and CDR2 SVGEGT. The CDR3 is made up of 13 amino acids. The CDR3 nucleotides read TGTGCCAGCAGCTATACAGGGTACACTGAAGCTTTCTTT. This translates into CASSYTGYTEAFF.

The gene calls are TRBV5-4 and TRBJ2-2, with 15 positions matching TRBD2. V lost 0 bases and J lost 4; bases outside the gene matches: 4. Germline V gives CDR1 SGHNT, CDR2 YYREEE (reference sequence). The CDR3 runs to 18 residues. The CDR3 DNA follows: TGTGCCAGCAGCTTGGGGACTAGCGGGAGGGCCCCCACCGGGGAGCTGTTTTTT. Translated, it gives CASSLGTSGRAPTGELFF.

The rearrangement joins TRBV30 to TRBJ1-2; no definite D call. Germline V lookup: CDR1 GTSNPN, CDR2 SVGIG (reference sequence). Trimming stripped 6 bases from V and 4 bases from J, with 18 bases between. The CDR3 is made up of 14 amino acids. The CDR3 DNA sequence: TGTGCCTGTCCCCGGGCGGGATGGGTCTATGGCTACACCTTC. The encoded protein is CACPRAGWVYGYTF.

The rearrangement uses TRBV3-1 (or the pseudogene TRBV3-2) and TRBJ1-1; weak D call: TRBD1 (6 bases). Per germline, CDR1 LGHDT and CDR2 YNNKEL (reference sequence). This CDR3 is built from 15 residues. The V gene lost 3 bases and the J gene lost 3 bases, with 14 bases spanning the gap. Here the CDR3 DNA reads TGTGCCAGCAGCCAGCACAGGGAAGTTTACACTGAAGCTTTCTTT. This codes for CASSQHREVYTEAFF.

The CDR3 region is CASSFTGGNQPQHF. DNA for the CDR3: TGTGCCAGCAGTTTTACAGGGGGCAATCAGCCCCAGCATTTT. The V gene is TRBV27, the J gene TRBJ1-5, with 7 bases identical to TRBD1. The CDR3 spans 14 residues. Per the germline V gene, CDR1 is MNHEY and CDR2 is SMNVEV (reference sequence). V gave up 3 bases and J gave up 2 bases; unmatched junction bases: 1.

The rearrangement joins TRBV30 to TRBJ2-3; 7 bases map to TRBD2. This CDR3 is built from 15 residues. Trimming took 3 bases from V and 3 from J; bases not matched to a gene: 9. Germline CDR1 GTSNPN, CDR2 SVGIG (reference sequence). The CDR3 is CAWRAAAGWTDTQYF. The CDR3 DNA is TGTGCCTGGAGAGCGGCAGCGGGGTGGACAGATACGCAGTATTTT.

This clone has more than one count but fewer than ten. The chain is built from TRBV6-1 and TRBJ1-2, with D unclear. The CDR3 has 14 residues. V lost 1 base and J 7 bases, leaving 13 bases between the germline ends. Germline V gene lookup returns CDR1 MNHNS and CDR2 SASEGT. CDR3 in DNA: TGTGCCAGCAGTGAAGTTAACGGCCCGGGTGGCTACACCTTC. Residues: CASSEVNGPGGYTF.

V and J are TRBV6-4 and TRBJ1-5; D is perhaps TRBD1 (5 bases). There are 14 residues in the CDR3. Germline assignment: CDR1 MRHNA and CDR2 SNTAGT. V was trimmed by 6 bases and J by 7 bases, leaving 16 bases between them. Written as DNA, the CDR3 is TGTGCCAGCAGAGAAGGAAAGACAGCCCAGCCCCAGCATTTT. Protein: CASREGKTAQPQHF.

The gene calls are TRBV3-1 (or the pseudogene TRBV3-2) and TRBJ2-7, with 7 bases identical to TRBD1. This CDR3 is built from 14 residues. The J segment lost 1 base and the V segment lost 5 bases, leaving 5 bases of the junction unmatched. The germline V gene has CDR1 LGHDT and CDR2 YNNKEL (reference sequence). The CDR3 coding sequence is TGTGCCAGCAGCAGAGGGGGACAGTCCTACGAGCAGTACTTC. Translated, it gives CASSRGGQSYEQYF.

This rearrangement joins TRBV19 to TRBJ2-7; a possible D gene is TRBD2 (6 bases). The germline V and J ends were trimmed by 8 bases and 4 bases, with 15 bases remaining between them. The CDR3 has 13 residues. Germline V gives CDR1 LNHDA, CDR2 SQIVND (reference sequence). CDR3 bases: TGTGCCAGTTACTCGCGGGGACCTTACGAGCAGTACTTC. This encodes CASYSRGPYEQYF.

The chain joins TRBV5-5 to TRBJ1-1, with D unclear. The germline V gene encodes CDR1 SGHKS and CDR2 YYEKEE (reference sequence). V dropped 0 bases and J dropped 4 bases, with 7 bases sitting between them. The CDR3 loop spans 13 amino acids. The CDR3 DNA follows: TGTGCCAGCAGCTTGGCAATGAGCACTGAAGCTTTCTTT. Protein product: CASSLAMSTEAFF.

The V call is TRBV9, the J call TRBJ1-1; tentative D call: TRBD1 (5 bases). V was trimmed by 0 bases and J by 2 bases, leaving 8 bases between them. CDR1 is SGDLS and CDR2 is YYNGEE in the germline V gene. CDR3 length: 14 amino acids. CDR3 protein: CASSVATDNTEAFF. The CDR3 DNA reads as TGTGCCAGCAGCGTAGCGACAGACAACACTGAAGCTTTCTTT. The full variable domain, with the rest looked up from reference TRBV9 and TRBJ1-1, is DSGVTQTPKHLITATGQRVTLRCSPRSGDLSVYWYQQSLDQGLQFLIQYYNGEERAKGNILERFSAQQFPDLHSELNLSSLELGDSALYFCASSVATDNTEAFFGQGTRLTVV.

This sequence joins TRBV5-6 and TRBJ1-2; D gene uncertain. Germline V gene lookup returns CDR1 SGHDT and CDR2 YYEEEE. Deletions cut 4 bases from V and 4 bases from J, with 5 bases between. The CDR3 is 11 amino acids. The CDR3 nucleotides are TGTGCCAGCAGCAACGGCTATGGCTACACCTTC. As protein: CASSNGYGYTF.

The gene calls are TRBV11-1 and TRBJ1-2; D remains ambiguous. V lost 2 bases and J lost 5, with 9 bases in between. Germline-derived CDR1 and CDR2 are SGHAT and FQDESV (reference sequence). The CDR3 has 13 amino acids. CDR3 residues: CASSLSSDYGYTF. The CDR3 DNA sequence: TGTGCCAGCAGCTTAAGCTCCGATTATGGCTACACCTTC.

V and J are TRBV24-1 and TRBJ1-1, with a weak D call TRBD1 (5 bases). V gave up 3 bases and J gave up 6 bases, with 10 bases separating them. Germline CDR1 KGHDR, CDR2 SFDVKD. The CDR3 runs 13 residues. CDR3 sequence reads: CATSDQGLPEAFF. CDR3 nucleotide sequence: TGTGCCACCAGTGATCAGGGTTTGCCTGAAGCTTTCTTT.

The CDR3: CATSTVDSGNTIYF. Here the CDR3 DNA reads TGTGCCACTTCGACAGTCGACTCTGGAAACACCATATATTTT. This chain connects TRBV19 to TRBJ1-3; D is possibly TRBD1 (5 bases). The V and J ends lost 10 bases and 0 bases respectively, with 13 bases between them. The CDR3 length is 14 residues. The germline V gene encodes CDR1 LNHDA and CDR2 SQIVND (reference sequence).

This chain uses TRBV21-1 with TRBJ2-5; the tabulated D call, TRBD2, remains unverified against the DNA. TRBV21-1 is flagged as a pseudogene. CDR3 size: 16 residues. This CDR3 reads CASSKYVRAGEETQYF. DNA for the CDR3: TGTGCCAGCAGCAAATATGTTCGAGCGGGGGAAGAGACCCAGTACTTC.

Turning to this clone: The junction shows a germline mismatch at one end, possibly a read error. This sequence joins TRBV2 and TRBJ1-4, with D possibly being TRBD1 (6 bases). Germline CDR1 SNHLY, CDR2 FYNNEI. CDR3 size: 12 residues. The CDR3: CASSGKVRDKLF. The CDR3 region has the DNA TGTGCCAGCAGTGGGAAGGTGAGGGACAAGCTTTTT.

The V call is TRBV11-3, the J call TRBJ2-7; possibly TRBD1 for D (5 bases). Germline CDR1 SGHNT, CDR2 YENEEA. V lost 6 bases and J lost 2, with 11 bases in between. This CDR3 spans 13 amino acids. The CDR3 DNA sequence: TGTGCCAGCAGAAGAGACAGTACCTACGAGCAGTACTTC. Residues: CASRRDSTYEQYF.

The gene calls are TRBV7-3 and TRBJ1-1, with D possibly being TRBD1 (5 bases). This CDR3 is built from 13 residues. The ends were cut back, 2 bases at V and 5 bases at J, with 9 bases in the middle. Germline loops: CDR1 SGHTA, CDR2 FQGTGA. The CDR3: CASSLGGVTEAFF. DNA of the CDR3: TGTGCCAGCAGCTTAGGGGGGGTTACTGAAGCTTTCTTT. The full variable domain, its missing parts supplied by reference TRBV7-3 and TRBJ1-1, is GAGVSQTPSNKVTEKGKYVELRCDPISGHTALYWYRQSLGQGPEFLIYFQGTGAADDSGLPNDRFFAVRPEGSVSTLKIQRTERGDSAVYLCASSLGGVTEAFFGQGTRLTVV.

This chain connects TRBV2 to TRBJ1-5, with 7 bases identical to TRBD1. This CDR3 is 14 amino acids long. Germline-derived CDR1 and CDR2 are SNHLY and FYNNEI. The ends lost 7 bases at V and 3 bases at J; junction bases unmatched: 6. The CDR3 loop is CASTAGQHNQPQHF. CDR3 nucleotide sequence: TGTGCCAGCACGGCGGGACAGCACAATCAGCCCCAGCATTTT. Full variable domain (missing parts from reference TRBV2 and TRBJ1-5): EPEVTQTPSHQVTQMGQEVILRCVPISNHLYFYWYRQILGQKVEFLVSFYNNEISEKSEIFDDQFSVERPDGSNFTLKIRSTKLEDSAMYFCASTAGQHNQPQHFGDGTRLSIL.

The rearrangement links TRBV7-9 to TRBJ1-2, with a weak D call TRBD1 (6 bases). Germline V gene data show CDR1 as SEHNR and CDR2 as FQNEAQ (reference sequence). The CDR3 sequence is 15 residues long. Trimming stripped 1 base from V and 8 bases from J, with 17 bases between. The CDR3 region has the DNA TGTGCCAGCAGCTTAGGGGAATACAGGGCACAAGGCTACACCTTC. It yields the protein CASSLGEYRAQGYTF.

This clone turned up a few times. The chain uses TRBV9 and TRBJ2-7; 7 bases map to TRBD2. The CDR3 extends over 15 amino acids. V lost 0 bases and J lost 6; bases outside the gene matches: 9. Germline CDR1 and CDR2: SGDLS and YYNGEE. CDR3 DNA sequence: TGTGCCAGCAGCGTAGTGGCGGGAGCAACGGCCGAGCAGTACTTC. It translates to CASSVVAGATAEQYF.

The chain joins TRBV19 to TRBJ1-4; 11 bases are a match to TRBD1. Trimming removed 4 bases from V and 5 bases from J; junction bases left unmatched: 3. There are 15 residues in the CDR3. CDR1 and CDR2 from the germline V gene are LNHDA and SQIVND (reference sequence). CDR3 amino acids: CASSTGQGGNEKLFF. DNA of the CDR3: TGTGCCAGTAGTACGGGACAGGGGGGCAATGAAAAACTGTTTTTT.

The gene calls are TRBV29-1 and TRBJ2-3; 7 bases are a match to TRBD2. V lost 5 bases to trimming and J lost 3 bases; unmatched junction nucleotides: 5. The germline V gene has CDR1 SQVTM and CDR2 ANQGSEA. The CDR3 runs to 13 residues. The CDR3 DNA reads as TGCAGCGTTCGTGGGGAGGGGACAGATACGCAGTATTTT. This codes for CSVRGEGTDTQYF.